This entry is about one T cell receptor beta chain. The junction does not match germline at one end; this may be a read error. CDR1 SEHNR and CDR2 FQNEAQ come from the germline V gene (reference sequence). CDR3 size: 16 residues. This sample is part of a study of blood T cell repertoires in COVID-19. Original methodology: Using reference gene primer amplification, nucleated cell counts were estimated. Here immunoSEQ multiplex PCR was the method, and the copy in TCRdb shows in-frame clones only, minus some. The V and J calls and clone size are taken from that table; D and trimming were inferred from the DNA. The sample has roughly 110,000 clones, about 87% seen once.

Sequences were obtained from peripheral blood. The rearrangement links TRBV7-9 to TRBJ1-2; 9 bases are shared with TRBD1. This TCR came from a woman in her forties or fifties with acute or convalescent COVID-19. The CDR3 DNA reads TGTGTCAGCAGCCCAGTACCGGGACAGGGTAGCTATGGCTACACCTTC. Amino acid sequence: CVSSPVPGQGSYGYTF.